The text below deals with one TCR beta chain. Its antigen remains unidentified. This record belongs to a study of cytomegalovirus exposure and HLA in healthy donors. Study-wide findings and caveats: When a later analysis was performed, an Asian-associated ancestry cluster reportedly had fewer N-insertions than the approximately 680-donor mean. Among the CMV-associated chains, three were confirmed in vitro as specific for CMV antigens.

The PCR contained 60 Vbeta and 13 Jbeta primers. TCRdb's table, derived via immunoSEQ multiplex PCR, lists solely in-frame clones and lacks some. In the table there are around 190,000 clones, 70% to 80% of which are singletons. CDR1 is MGHRA and CDR2 is YSYEKL in the germline V gene. The length of the CDR3 is 15 residues. V was cut by 0 bases and J by 1 base, with 9 bases left in between. The receptor's source is a man aged 55 to 70 in good health and CMV-seronegative. The sample was PBMCs. The V and J genes are TRBV4-1 and TRBJ1-2; D is unclear. The CDR3 sequence: CASSQERGINYGYTF. CDR3 coding DNA: TGCGCCAGCAGCCAAGAACGGGGTATTAACTATGGCTACACCTTC.